This TCR beta chain came from a study of cytomegalovirus exposure and HLA in healthy donors. Study overall: Counted in an early data release were roughly 87 million unique TCRs from HLA-typed donors. General study results and limits: Despite most TCR sequences being rare, some public TCRs occurred in many donors.

V dropped 4 bases and J dropped 9 bases, with 12 bases sitting between them. This CDR3 spans 11 amino acids. Germline values: CDR1 SQVTM, CDR2 ANQGSEA. Concerning this clone: Its specificity is not known.

The PCR employed 60 Vbeta primers together with 13 Jbeta primers. The repertoire was sequenced with immunoSEQ multiplex PCR; TCRdb's copy has only in-frame clones and lacks some. In the table there are approximately 90,000 clones, roughly 77% of which are singletons. The chain joins TRBV29-1 to TRBJ1-1, with D perhaps matching TRBD1 (5 bases). This TCR was recovered from a man between 40 and 49 years old in good health and CMV-seronegative. The sequenced sample consisted of PBMCs. The CDR3 protein is CSVAGQNKAFF. The CDR3, as DNA: TGCAGCGTTGCAGGGCAGAATAAAGCTTTCTTT.